The clone carrying this T cell receptor beta chain was observed a few times. Antigen specificity is unknown. The CDR3 is 13 residues long. V lost 7 bases and J lost 6, with 13 bases in between. Donors ranged from about 6 to 95 years old and were healthy Caucasians in Russia. This sample is drawn from a study of blood T cells in healthy people across ages. Study results and limitations: Naive T cell percentage showed a strong correlation with TCR beta diversity.

Using a J-beta primer mix together with a sample-barcoded 5' primer, a second PCR was run for about 6 to 11 cycles. One entry per CDR3 protein results from TCRdb running MiXCR on the 5' RACE reads. The profile shows about 1 million distinct CDR3 sequences, 40% to 45% of them singletons. The genes are TRBV12-3 or TRBV12-4 and TRBJ2-4; D remains unclear. Input material: blood. This receptor was taken from a woman aged 55-70 years in good health. The CDR3 region has the DNA TGTGCCAGCAACCACACGGGTACAAACATTCAGTACTTC. Amino acids: CASNHTGTNIQYF.